This entry features one T cell receptor (beta chain) sequence. Its antigen is as yet unknown. This specimen comes from a study of OX40 agonist ivuxolimab in advanced cancers. Broader study findings: Within 6 weeks, CD4+ and CD8+ blood T cells expanded clonally at 0.1 to 3.0 mg/kg.

Clones were sequenced by immunoSEQ multiplex PCR, and TCRdb holds only the in-frame ones, with some missing. The sample includes roughly 55,000 clones, approximately 80% of them seen just once. V lost 4 bases and J lost 0; bases outside the gene matches: 3. There are 15 residues in the CDR3. Germline V CDR1 and CDR2: SNHLY, FYNNEI. Sequenced material: CD4+ or CD8+ T cells sorted from blood, taken in a trial of the OX40 agonist ivuxolimab. The clonotype comes from an adult with an advanced solid tumor such as melanoma, head and neck, liver or kidney cancer. This chain connects TRBV2 to TRBJ2-3; 8 bases agree with TRBD2. The CDR3 protein is CASSGLALSTDTQYF. In DNA form, the CDR3 reads TGTGCCAGCAGTGGACTAGCGCTCAGCACAGATACGCAGTATTTT. Full variable domain (outside the CDR3, taken from reference TRBV2 and TRBJ2-3): EPEVTQTPSHQVTQMGQEVILRCVPISNHLYFYWYRQILGQKVEFLVSFYNNEISEKSEIFDDQFSVERPDGSNFTLKIRSTKLEDSAMYFCASSGLALSTDTQYFGPGTRLTVL.